Listed below are T cell receptor beta chains from one sample, sequenced in a study of T cell repertoires in cytomegalovirus infection. These receptors lack a known antigen. TCRdb reprocessed the reads via MiXCR and lists one record per CDR3 protein. The sample lists approximately 120,000 distinct CDR3 sequences, 25% to 35% occurring once. Specimen: CD8+ T cells from cultured PBMCs, collected from culture after CMV antigen stimulation. These TCRs come from a human donor in good health (CMV status not recorded). Some clones in this sample may be carry-over from other donors' samples. Each CDR3 is given with its conserved first and last residue. D genes are given only for firm matches. Only some rows state a clone size, as once, few, many or a class for expanded clones.

>.|TRBJ1-2|TRBV5-1|.
CASSLDWVGYTF
TGCGCCAGCAGCTTGGATTGGGTTGGCTACACCTTC
>.|TRBJ1-2|TRBV20-1|.
CSARDQYRSLVGGYTF
TGCAGTGCTAGAGATCAATACAGGAGCTTGGTGGGGGGCTACACCTTC
>.|TRBJ2-3|TRBV4-2|.
CASSQDVSTDTQYF
TGTGCCAGCAGCCAAGATGTGAGCACAGATACGCAGTATTTT
>many|TRBJ2-1|TRBV7-6|.
CASSLRDSSSYNEQFF
TGTGCCAGCAGCCTTCGGGACTCGAGCTCCTACAATGAGCAGTTCTTC
>many|TRBJ1-6|TRBV6-6|.
CASSYSPGGNSPLHF
TGTGCCAGCAGTTACTCTCCCGGGGGGAATTCACCCCTCCACTTT
>many|TRBJ2-2|TRBV12-3/TRBV12-4|.
CASSTWDPMNTGELFF
TGTGCCAGCAGTACGTGGGACCCGATGAACACCGGGGAGCTGTTTTTT
>few|TRBJ1-1|TRBV7-9|TRBD1
CASSPTGITEAFF
TGTGCCAGCAGCCCGACAGGGATCACTGAAGCTTTCTTT
>few|TRBJ2-7|TRBV7-6|.
CASSSLTLGNYEQYF
TGTGCCAGCAGCTCCCTAACGCTAGGAAACTACGAGCAGTACTTC
>few|TRBJ2-2|TRBV28|.
CASSPRINRAGELFF
TGTGCCAGCAGTCCCCGGATAAACAGGGCTGGGGAGCTGTTTTTT
>few|TRBJ2-1|TRBV4-2|TRBD2
CASSQAVAGGPFF
TGTGCCAGCAGCCAAGCTGTAGCGGGGGGGCCTTTCTTC
>few|TRBJ2-3|TRBV4-1|.
CASSQDPPPLAVAQYF
TGCGCCAGCAGCCAAGATCCCCCTCCGTTAGCAGTAGCGCAGTATTTT
>few|TRBJ2-2|TRBV2|TRBD2
CASSEEQAGELNTGELFF
TGTGCCAGCAGTGAAGAACAAGCGGGGGAGTTGAACACCGGGGAGCTGTTTTTT
>many|TRBJ2-2|TRBV7-3|.
CASSPGHLYTGELFF
TGTGCCAGCAGCCCCGGACACCTATACACCGGGGAGCTGTTTTTT
>.|TRBJ1-1|TRBV3-1|.
CASSQVEGFYTEAFF
TGTGCCAGCAGCCAAGTGGAGGGGTTCTACACTGAAGCTTTCTTT
>.|TRBJ1-6|TRBV5-6|.
CASSTDVSSPLHF
TGTGCCAGCAGCACGGACGTCAGTTCACCCCTCCACTTT
>many|TRBJ1-4|TRBV7-8|.
CASSLTTGQVDEKLFF
TGTGCCAGCAGCTTAACTACAGGCCAGGTGGATGAAAAACTGTTTTTT
>few|TRBJ2-1|TRBV7-9|.
CASLKGYEQFF
TGTGCCAGCCTAAAAGGCTATGAGCAGTTCTTC
>many|TRBJ1-2|TRBV6-1|.
CASSEALPGYTF
TGTGCCAGCAGTGAAGCGCTTCCTGGCTACACCTTC
>few|TRBJ2-3|TRBV5-6|.
CASSLHGGDTQYF
TGTGCCAGCAGCTTGCACGGAGGAGATACGCAGTATTTT
>few|TRBJ2-1|TRBV30|TRBD1
CAWSWGTGVPEQFF
TGTGCCTGGAGTTGGGGGACAGGGGTCCCTGAGCAGTTCTTC
>few|TRBJ1-1|TRBV5-5|.
CASSSHHSQPEAFF
TGTGCCAGCAGCTCGCACCACAGCCAGCCTGAAGCTTTCTTT
>few|TRBJ1-1|TRBV19|TRBD1
CASGSDRATEAFF
TGTGCCAGTGGCTCGGACAGGGCCACTGAAGCTTTCTTT
>many|TRBJ2-7|TRBV20-1|TRBD1
CSASGQGNSYEQYF
TGCAGTGCTTCGGGACAGGGAAATTCCTACGAGCAGTACTTC
>few|TRBJ2-7|TRBV19|.
CASSTIRRIPYEQYF
TGTGCCAGTAGTACCATTCGACGGATTCCCTACGAGCAGTACTTC
>.|TRBJ2-2|TRBV7-8|TRBD2
CASSFRTSGATGELFF
TGTGCCAGCAGCTTTAGGACTAGCGGGGCCACCGGGGAGCTGTTTTTT
>.|TRBJ2-7|TRBV27|TRBD1
CASSPNGQGIHEQYF
TGTGCCAGCAGCCCTAATGGACAGGGAATACACGAGCAGTACTTC
>once|TRBJ1-2|TRBV7-6|.
CASSQTANYGYTF
TGTGCCAGCAGCCAGACAGCCAACTATGGCTACACCTTC
>few|TRBJ2-7|TRBV4-1|TRBD2
CASSRAASGGTYEQYF
TGCGCCAGCAGCCGAGCGGCTAGCGGGGGTACCTACGAGCAGTACTTC
>.|TRBJ2-7|TRBV4-1|.
CASSTVFPASYEQYF
TGCGCCAGCAGCACAGTCTTTCCAGCCTCCTACGAGCAGTACTTC
>many|TRBJ2-7|TRBV4-1|TRBD1
CASSHGQGAYEQYF
TGCGCCAGCAGCCACGGACAGGGAGCCTACGAGCAGTACTTC
>.|TRBJ1-5|TRBV20-1|.
CSAREFAGLGNQPQHF
TGCAGTGCTAGAGAATTCGCGGGGTTGGGCAATCAGCCCCAGCATTTT
>.|TRBJ2-2|TRBV2|.
CASQGQASNTGELFF
TGTGCCAGCCAAGGGCAGGCGTCAAACACCGGGGAGCTGTTTTTT
>.|TRBJ2-1|TRBV12-5|.
CASGFSASMEQFF
TGTGCTAGTGGTTTCTCCGCCTCTATGGAGCAGTTCTTC
>many|TRBJ1-6|TRBV7-2|.
CASSLANRQLFNSPLHF
TGTGCCAGCAGCTTAGCGAATAGGCAGTTGTTTAATTCACCCCTCCACTTT
>few|TRBJ1-1|TRBV7-9|TRBD1
CASSRIQGLVEAFF
TGTGCCAGCAGCCGAATACAGGGGCTCGTGGAAGCTTTCTTT
>many|TRBJ2-7|TRBV6-5|.
CASSYRSQLYEQYF
TGTGCCAGCAGTTATCGATCCCAGCTCTACGAGCAGTACTTC
>many|TRBJ1-1|TRBV7-2|.
CASSLDGTEAFF
TGTGCCAGCAGCCTAGATGGCACTGAAGCTTTCTTT
>.|TRBJ1-1|TRBV7-9|.
CASSLPQDTEAFF
TGTGCCAGCAGCTTACCACAGGACACTGAAGCTTTCTTT
>once|TRBJ2-1|TRBV2|.
CASSVNTDEQFF
TGTGCCAGCAGTGTGAATACCGATGAGCAGTTCTTC
>few|TRBJ2-1|TRBV5-1|.
CASSLYGPYNEQFF
TGCGCCAGCAGCTTGTACGGACCCTACAATGAGCAGTTCTTC
>.|TRBJ1-5|TRBV19|.
CASTGRDYNQPQHF
TGTGCCAGCACGGGCAGGGACTACAATCAGCCCCAGCATTTT
>.|TRBJ2-1|TRBV12-3/TRBV12-4|.
CASTFVGSVNEQFF
TGTGCCAGCACCTTCGTTGGGTCGGTCAATGAGCAGTTCTTC
>.|TRBJ1-1|TRBV27|TRBD1
CASSFPGGSEAFF
TGTGCCAGCAGTTTCCCAGGGGGCTCCGAAGCTTTCTTT
>many|TRBJ2-7|TRBV7-9|.
CASSLPPGRSSYEQYF
TGTGCCAGCAGCTTACCCCCCGGACGTAGCTCCTACGAGCAGTACTTC
>.|TRBJ2-6|TRBV7-9|.
CASNLVSTSGANVLTF
TGTGCCAGCAACTTAGTTTCGACCTCTGGGGCCAACGTCCTGACTTTC
>.|TRBJ2-5|TRBV12-3/TRBV12-4|.
CASSEISPYQETQYF
TGTGCCAGCAGTGAGATCTCCCCGTACCAAGAGACCCAGTACTTC
>.|TRBJ1-4|TRBV4-1|.
CASSQVATNEKLFF
TGCGCCAGCAGCCAAGTGGCAACTAATGAAAAACTGTTTTTT
>.|TRBJ2-7|TRBV11-2|TRBD2
CASSLIPAGGNYEQYF
TGTGCCAGCAGCTTAATACCAGCGGGGGGTAACTACGAGCAGTACTTC
>.|TRBJ1-1|TRBV10-2|.
CASSPGWGNTEAFF
TGCGCCAGCAGTCCGGGGTGGGGGAACACTGAAGCTTTCTTT
>.|TRBJ2-3|TRBV11-2|.
CAGSGSGTDTQYF
TGTGCCGGATCGGGGAGTGGCACAGATACGCAGTATTTT
>.|TRBJ2-7|TRBV6-2/TRBV6-3|.
CASSAQHFYYEQYF
TGTGCCAGCAGTGCCCAACATTTTTACTACGAGCAGTACTTC
>.|TRBJ2-7|TRBV29-1|.
CSVEESGYEQYF
TGCAGCGTTGAAGAAAGCGGTTACGAGCAGTACTTC
>.|TRBJ2-1|TRBV5-4|.
CASSFTGGTLNEQFF
TGTGCCAGCAGCTTCACCGGCGGGACTCTTAATGAGCAGTTCTTC
>once|TRBJ2-7|TRBV9|.
CASSATGTLSYEQYF
TGTGCCAGCAGCGCCACCGGGACCCTCTCCTACGAGCAGTACTTC
>.|TRBJ2-5|TRBV18|.
CASSPRRGQETQYF
TGTGCCAGCTCACCACGTCGAGGTCAAGAGACCCAGTACTTC
>.|TRBJ2-1|TRBV9|.
CASSVSGEQFF
TGTGCCAGCAGCGTAAGTGGTGAGCAGTTCTTC
>few|TRBJ1-2|TRBV9|.
CASSGSGGPYGYTF
TGTGCCAGCAGCGGATCCGGGGGTCCCTATGGCTACACCTTC
>.|TRBJ2-1|TRBV7-9|TRBD2
CASSLVASGKISYNEQFF
TGTGCCAGCAGCTTAGTGGCTAGCGGGAAGATCTCCTACAATGAGCAGTTCTTC
>.|TRBJ2-2|TRBV27|.
CASSNGLGAGELFF
TGTGCCAGCAGCAATGGTCTCGGGGCCGGGGAGCTGTTTTTT